This is a list of T cell receptor beta chains from one sample in a study of OX40 agonist ivuxolimab in advanced cancers. TCRdb keeps only in-frame clones here, not all; method: immunoSEQ multiplex PCR. This table holds tens of thousands of clones, roughly 85% found once. Sample: CD4+ or CD8+ T cells sorted from blood, taken in a trial of the OX40 agonist ivuxolimab. These receptors were obtained from an adult with an advanced solid tumor such as melanoma, head and neck, liver or kidney cancer. The CDR3 runs from the conserved cysteine through the conserved F or W. The D gene is left open where the match is weak. The size entry is marked missing in some rows and otherwise reads once, few, many or a size class.

j_call	v_call	clone_size	d_call	cdr3_nt	cdr3_aa
TRBJ1-1	TRBV27	.	TRBD1	TGTGCCAGCAGTTTAGTGAGACAGGGGGCGGGGGACACTGAAGCTTTCTTT	CASSLVRQGAGDTEAFF
TRBJ2-3	TRBV5-1	.	.	TGCGCCAGCAGCCGCGATGTGGCGGGCTCTAGCACAGATACGCAGTATTTT	CASSRDVAGSSTDTQYF
TRBJ2-2	TRBV6-5	.	TRBD2	TGTGCCAGCAGTTCGGGACTAGCGGGCAACACCGGGGAGCTGTTTTTT	CASSSGLAGNTGELFF
TRBJ1-5	TRBV6-1	once	.	TGTGCCAGCAGTGAAGCGGGAACAAATCAGCCCCAGCATTTT	CASSEAGTNQPQHF
TRBJ2-1	TRBV6-1	few	TRBD2	TGTGCCAGCAGTCCTTCTAGCGGCTACAATGAGCAGTTCTTC	CASSPSSGYNEQFF
TRBJ1-2	TRBV5-1	.	.	TGCGCCAGCAGCTTGGATGCCCGGGGCTATGGCTACACCTTC	CASSLDARGYGYTF
TRBJ1-2	TRBV19	.	.	TGTGCCAGTAGTAGACTTACCCTTCGGACAGCGAACTATGGCTACACCTTC	CASSRLTLRTANYGYTF
TRBJ1-1	TRBV6-1	.	.	TGTGCCAGCAGTGAATTCGGGGGCAGGGCGAACACTGAAGCTTTCTTT	CASSEFGGRANTEAFF
TRBJ2-7	TRBV28	.	.	TGTGCCAGCAGTCCACCAGTGGCCCACGAGCAGTACTTC	CASSPPVAHEQYF
TRBJ2-5	TRBV10-3	once	.	TGTGCCACCACGGTCGGCGGGGACCGAGAGACCCAGTACTTC	CATTVGGDRETQYF